The sequence of this TCR beta chain was determined in a study of blood T cell repertoires in COVID-19. Study as a whole: T cells, B-cell-depleted T cells, or PBMCs supplied cDNA or gDNA.

V lost 5 bases and J lost 6; bases outside the gene matches: 8. The CDR3 has 14 residues. Germline loops: CDR1 MDHEN, CDR2 SYDVKM. This table comes from immunoSEQ multiplex PCR, and its TCRdb copy is limited to in-frame clones, with some not included. The sample has fewer than 250,000 clones; around four fifths are singletons. The sequenced sample was peripheral blood. The clonotype was recovered from a human donor in a cohort sampled during active COVID-19. The chain joins TRBV28 to TRBJ1-1; 8 positions agree with TRBD1. DNA of the CDR3: TGTGCCAGCAGTCAGTTACAGGGGGTTGCTGAAGCTTTCTTT. It specifies CASSQLQGVAEAFF.